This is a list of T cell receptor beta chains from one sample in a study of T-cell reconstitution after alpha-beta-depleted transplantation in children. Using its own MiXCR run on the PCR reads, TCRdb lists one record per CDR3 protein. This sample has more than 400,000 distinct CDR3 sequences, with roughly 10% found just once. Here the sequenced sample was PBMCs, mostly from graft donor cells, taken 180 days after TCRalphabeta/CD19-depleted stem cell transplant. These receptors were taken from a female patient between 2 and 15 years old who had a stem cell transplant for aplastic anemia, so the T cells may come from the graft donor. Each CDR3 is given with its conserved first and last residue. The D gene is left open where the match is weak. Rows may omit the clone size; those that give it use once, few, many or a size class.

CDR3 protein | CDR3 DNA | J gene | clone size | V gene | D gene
CASSLILGGGRGARADTQYF | TGTGCCAGCAGCTTAATCCTCGGAGGCGGGAGAGGGGCTAGGGCAGATACGCAGTATTTT | TRBJ2-3 | many | TRBV11-1 | TRBD2
CASSKVTEGGDQPQHF | TGTGCCAGCAGCAAAGTTACCGAGGGGGGAGATCAGCCCCAGCATTTT | TRBJ1-5 | few | TRBV21-1 | .
CASSQKQGVHGYTF | TGTGCCAGCAGCCAGAAACAGGGGGTCCATGGCTACACCTTC | TRBJ1-2 | few | TRBV7-8 | TRBD1
CASSFSGGSSYEQYF | TGTGCCAGCAGTTTCTCCGGGGGCAGCTCCTACGAGCAGTACTTC | TRBJ2-7 | . | TRBV28 | .
CASSYQGYYNEQFF | TGTGCCAGCAGTTACCAGGGGTACTACAATGAGCAGTTCTTC | TRBJ2-1 | . | TRBV7-9 | .
CASSLSSGGREDTQYF | TGTGCCAGCAGTTTATCCTCAGGGGGCAGGGAAGATACGCAGTATTTT | TRBJ2-3 | . | TRBV6-5 | TRBD1
CASSPPGTREETQYF | TGTGCCAGCAGCCCCCCCGGGACTAGGGAAGAGACCCAGTACTTC | TRBJ2-5 | many | TRBV7-9 | TRBD2
CASSRAKYEQFF | TGTGCCAGCAGCCGGGCCAAGTATGAGCAGTTCTTC | TRBJ2-1 | many | TRBV7-9 | .
CATSRDRAGTGVYGYTF | TGTGCCACCAGCAGAGATCGGGCCGGGACAGGGGTATATGGCTACACCTTC | TRBJ1-2 | few | TRBV15 | TRBD1
CASSLPIAGLLHEQYF | TGTGCCAGCAGCCTTCCCATAGCGGGACTACTCCACGAGCAGTACTTC | TRBJ2-7 | many | TRBV12-3/TRBV12-4 | TRBD2
CCAPRDSPRSDEKLFF | TGCTGTGCTCCACGGGACAGCCCTAGGTCGGATGAAAAACTGTTTTTT | TRBJ1-4 | . | TRBV20-1 | TRBD1
CASSQPGQGSNTGELFF | TGTGCCAGCAGTCAACCGGGACAGGGTTCTAACACCGGGGAGCTGTTTTTT | TRBJ2-2 | . | TRBV28 | TRBD1
CASSLSLRQGDTQYF | TGTGCCAGCAGTCTTTCCCTTCGACAGGGGGATACGCAGTATTTT | TRBJ2-3 | few | TRBV28 | TRBD1
CSAPHPSGSISNEQFF | TGCAGTGCGCCTCACCCTAGCGGGAGTATAAGCAATGAGCAGTTCTTC | TRBJ2-1 | few | TRBV20-1 | TRBD2
CASSVPLQAEYQETQYF | TGTGCCAGCAGTGTACCCCTCCAAGCGGAGTACCAAGAGACCCAGTACTTC | TRBJ2-5 | . | TRBV25-1 | .
CSVESRDSALVTEAFF | TGCAGCGTTGAGTCACGGGACTCGGCCTTAGTGACTGAAGCTTTCTTT | TRBJ1-1 | few | TRBV29-1 | .